Listed below are T cell receptor beta chains from one sample, sequenced in a study of shared clonotypes between healthy human individuals. Measured with immunoSEQ multiplex PCR; TCRdb has only the in-frame clones, and not every one. The data show around 640,000 clones, approximately 96% seen once. Sequenced input: naive CD8+ T cells sorted from blood. The receptors were sampled from a woman aged 25-40 years in good health. Each CDR3 is given with its conserved first and last residue.

>TRBV6-4
CASSDGGLYNEQFF
>TRBV13
CASSSGQGREKLFF
>TRBV11-2
CASSSLTYNEQYF
>TRBV29-1
CSVDSGASYNEQFF
>TRBV14
CASSQDARAYGYTF
>TRBV10-3
CAISDPDVSGRPSWETQYF
>TRBV7-9
CASSSDTTPGNTIYF
>TRBV7-6
CASTSSTVNTGELFF
>TRBV27
CASRDRKNEKLFF
>TRBV27
CASSTDTISRTDTQYF
>TRBV6-4
CASSEEATTYEQYF
>TRBV6-6
CASSSRLDRSYEQYF
>TRBV6-5
CASMGGETQYF
>TRBV4-2
CASSPDPGTSVAYEQYF
>TRBV5-4
CASRGLQETQYF
>TRBV28
CASRRVGKETQYF
>TRBV6-1
CASSGTGYNEQFF
>TRBV27
CASSPRLAVSYEQYF
>TRBV11-2
CASNPPPWGETFNEQFF
>TRBV19
CASRFYTEAFF
>TRBV4-1
CASSQGPSLWQFF
>TRBV13
CASSLPSATDTQYF